This T cell receptor (beta chain) emerged from a study of tumor and adjacent non-tumor tissue in lung cancer. Study details: Histology: 12 adenocarcinoma, a couple of squamous cell carcinoma, 1 small cell lung cancer. On average, productive TCRbeta reads reached around 4 million per sample. Points from the study as a whole: Normal lung showed higher cumulative top 100 clone frequency than tumor. Patients with more diverse tumor TCRs had worse survival.

Trimming pared 4 bases from V and 0 bases from J, leaving 9 bases between. This CDR3 region has 14 residues. Germline assignment: CDR1 SGHNT and CDR2 YENEEA. Concerning this clonotype: Its antigen remains unknown. The CDR3 does not close with the conserved phenylalanine or tryptophan, likely indicating a read error.

TCRbeta libraries were built with three rounds of nested PCR, modified from ARM-PCR. TCRdb re-analysed the multiplex PCR reads in MiXCR, keeping a single row per CDR3 protein. Seen here are 120,000 or so distinct CDR3 sequences, approximately 71% observed once, and the top ten hold around 13%. No cell sorting was done before RNA was extracted from the tissue. Sequences were obtained from lung tumor tissue. The chain employs TRBV11-3 and TRBJ2-5; D possibly corresponds to TRBD1 (6 bases). This clonotype was sampled from a man aged 25-40 years with non-small cell lung cancer. CDR3 region: CASSSGQYQETQYH. CDR3 coding DNA: TGTGCCAGCAGCTCAGGACAGTACCAAGAGACCCAGTACCAC.